This T cell receptor beta chain is from a study of OX40 agonist ivuxolimab in advanced cancers. The study, taken as a whole, reports: Normalized expansion of T-cell clones was also low for some nonresponders.

On cycle 4 day 1 and cycle 7 day 1, as well as at baseline, blood was sampled. The CDR3 has 16 residues. The V end was cut by 0 bases, the J end by 3 bases, with 9 bases between. Germline V lookup: CDR1 KGHSH, CDR2 LQKENI. Some clones are missing from TCRdb's copy, which holds only in-frame ones; the method was immunoSEQ multiplex PCR. The sample holds more than 9,000 clones, roughly 78% seen once. In the case of this clone: Its antigen is unknown.

The sample consisted of CD4+ or CD8+ T cells sorted from blood, taken in a trial of the OX40 agonist ivuxolimab. V is TRBV18 and J is TRBJ2-6; a possible D gene is TRBD2 (5 bases). The TCR was taken from an adult with an advanced solid tumor such as melanoma, head and neck, liver or kidney cancer. The CDR3 sequence is CASSPPVGLGANVLTF. CDR3 coding DNA: TGTGCCAGCTCACCACCAGTCGGACTTGGGGCCAACGTCCTGACTTTC.